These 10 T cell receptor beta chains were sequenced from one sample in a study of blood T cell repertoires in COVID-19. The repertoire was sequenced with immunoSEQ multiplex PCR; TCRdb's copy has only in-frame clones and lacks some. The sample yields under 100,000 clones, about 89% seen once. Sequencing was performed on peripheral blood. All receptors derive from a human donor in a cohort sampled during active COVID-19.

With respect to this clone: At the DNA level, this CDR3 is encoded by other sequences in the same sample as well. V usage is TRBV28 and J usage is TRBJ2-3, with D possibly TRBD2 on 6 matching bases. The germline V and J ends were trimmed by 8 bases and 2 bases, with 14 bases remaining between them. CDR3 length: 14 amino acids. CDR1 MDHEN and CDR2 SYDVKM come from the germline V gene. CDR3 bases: TGTGCCAGCCTAAACGGGGGAATCACAGATACGCAGTATTTT. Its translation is CASLNGGITDTQYF.

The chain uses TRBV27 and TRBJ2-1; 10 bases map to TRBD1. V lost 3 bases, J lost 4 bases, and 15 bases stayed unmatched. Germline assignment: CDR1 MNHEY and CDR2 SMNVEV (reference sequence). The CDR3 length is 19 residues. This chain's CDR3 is CASSFMPWEPGQGYNEQFF. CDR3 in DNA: TGTGCCAGCAGTTTCATGCCGTGGGAACCGGGACAGGGGTACAATGAGCAGTTCTTC.

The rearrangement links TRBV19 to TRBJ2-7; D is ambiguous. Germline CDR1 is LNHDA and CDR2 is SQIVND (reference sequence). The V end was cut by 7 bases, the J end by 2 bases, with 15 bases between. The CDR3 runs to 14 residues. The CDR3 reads CASTPPGAPYEQYF. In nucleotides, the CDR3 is TGTGCCAGTACCCCCCCCGGTGCCCCCTACGAGCAGTACTTC.

CDR3 protein: CAWAGWDRTDTEAFF. CDR3 nucleotides: TGTGCCTGGGCAGGATGGGACAGGACAGACACTGAAGCTTTCTTT. V gene TRBV30 combines with J gene TRBJ1-1, with TRBD1 identical over 8 bases. This CDR3 has 15 amino acids. Losses at the gene ends were 5 bases for V and 3 bases for J; bases not matched to a gene: 11. Germline loops: CDR1 GTSNPN, CDR2 SVGIG (reference sequence). The entire variable domain, with the rest obtained from reference TRBV30 and TRBJ1-1, is as follows: SQTIHQWPATLVQPVGSPLSLECTVEGTSNPNLYWYRQAAGRGLQLLFYSVGIGQISSEVPQNLSASRPQDRQFILSSKKLLLSDSGFYLCAWAGWDRTDTEAFFGQGTRLTVV.

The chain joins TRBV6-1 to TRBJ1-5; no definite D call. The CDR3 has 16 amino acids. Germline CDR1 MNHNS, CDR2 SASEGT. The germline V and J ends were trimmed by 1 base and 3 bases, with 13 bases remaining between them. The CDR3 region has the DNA TGTGCCAGCAGTGAAGGATGGAGGGAGTTCAATCAGCCCCAGCATTTT. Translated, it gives CASSEGWREFNQPQHF.

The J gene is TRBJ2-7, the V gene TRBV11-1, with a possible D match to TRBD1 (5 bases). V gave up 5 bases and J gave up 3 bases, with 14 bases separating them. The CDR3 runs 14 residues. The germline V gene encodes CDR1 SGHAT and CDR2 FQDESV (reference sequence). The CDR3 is CASSLGHGGYEQYF. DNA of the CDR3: TGTGCCAGCAGCCTCGGACACGGCGGCTACGAGCAGTACTTC.

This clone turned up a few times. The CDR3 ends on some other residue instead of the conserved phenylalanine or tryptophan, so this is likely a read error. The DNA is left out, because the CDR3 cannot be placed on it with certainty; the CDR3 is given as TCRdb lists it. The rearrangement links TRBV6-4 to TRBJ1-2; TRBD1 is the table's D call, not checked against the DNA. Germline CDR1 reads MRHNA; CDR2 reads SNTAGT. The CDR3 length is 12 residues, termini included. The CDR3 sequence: CASSSVQGEEVV.

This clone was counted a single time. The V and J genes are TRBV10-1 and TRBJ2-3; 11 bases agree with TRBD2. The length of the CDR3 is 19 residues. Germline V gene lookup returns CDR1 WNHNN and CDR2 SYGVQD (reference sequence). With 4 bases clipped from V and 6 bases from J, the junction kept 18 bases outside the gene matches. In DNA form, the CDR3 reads TGCGCCAGCAGTGCCAAGCTAGCGGGGGGTTCTTCGGTTTTGGATACGCAGTATTTT. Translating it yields CASSAKLAGGSSVLDTQYF.

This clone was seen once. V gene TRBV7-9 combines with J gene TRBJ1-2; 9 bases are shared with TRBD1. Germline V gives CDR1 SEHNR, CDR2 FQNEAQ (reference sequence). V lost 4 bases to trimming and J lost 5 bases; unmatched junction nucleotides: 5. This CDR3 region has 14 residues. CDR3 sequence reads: CASSYGTGPYGYTF. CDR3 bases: TGTGCCAGCAGCTATGGGACAGGGCCTTATGGCTACACCTTC. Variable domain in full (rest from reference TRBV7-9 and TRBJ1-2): DTGVSQNPRHKITKRGQNVTFRCDPISEHNRLYWYRQTLGQGPEFLTYFQNEAQLEKSRLLSDRFSAERPKGSFSTLEIQRTEQGDSAMYLCASSYGTGPYGYTFGSGTRLTVV.

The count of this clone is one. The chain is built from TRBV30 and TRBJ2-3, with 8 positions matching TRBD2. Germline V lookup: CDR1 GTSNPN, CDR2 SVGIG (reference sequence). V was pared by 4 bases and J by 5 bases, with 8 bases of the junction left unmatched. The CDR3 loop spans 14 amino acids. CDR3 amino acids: CAWNKRGKKDTQYF. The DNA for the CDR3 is TGTGCCTGGAATAAGCGGGGGAAGAAAGATACGCAGTATTTT.